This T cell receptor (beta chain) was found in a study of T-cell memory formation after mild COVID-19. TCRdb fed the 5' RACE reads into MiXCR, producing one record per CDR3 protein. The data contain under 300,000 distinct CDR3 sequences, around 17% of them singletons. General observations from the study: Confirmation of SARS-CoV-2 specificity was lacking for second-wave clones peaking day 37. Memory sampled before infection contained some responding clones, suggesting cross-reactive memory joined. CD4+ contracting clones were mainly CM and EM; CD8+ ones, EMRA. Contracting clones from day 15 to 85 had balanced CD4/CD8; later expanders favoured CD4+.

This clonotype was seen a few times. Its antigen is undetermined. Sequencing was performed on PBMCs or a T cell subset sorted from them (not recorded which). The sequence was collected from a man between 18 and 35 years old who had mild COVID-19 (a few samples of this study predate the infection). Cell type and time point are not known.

CDR3 coding DNA: TGTGCCTGTATGAGAGGGGGAATGAACACTGAAGCTTTCTTT. Its translation is CACMRGGMNTEAFF. The chain couples TRBV19 to TRBJ1-1; a possible D gene is TRBD1 (6 bases). This CDR3 is built from 14 residues. The V gene's germline CDR1 is LNHDA and CDR2 SQIVND (reference sequence). The V gene lost 11 bases and the J gene lost 0 bases, with 16 bases spanning the gap.